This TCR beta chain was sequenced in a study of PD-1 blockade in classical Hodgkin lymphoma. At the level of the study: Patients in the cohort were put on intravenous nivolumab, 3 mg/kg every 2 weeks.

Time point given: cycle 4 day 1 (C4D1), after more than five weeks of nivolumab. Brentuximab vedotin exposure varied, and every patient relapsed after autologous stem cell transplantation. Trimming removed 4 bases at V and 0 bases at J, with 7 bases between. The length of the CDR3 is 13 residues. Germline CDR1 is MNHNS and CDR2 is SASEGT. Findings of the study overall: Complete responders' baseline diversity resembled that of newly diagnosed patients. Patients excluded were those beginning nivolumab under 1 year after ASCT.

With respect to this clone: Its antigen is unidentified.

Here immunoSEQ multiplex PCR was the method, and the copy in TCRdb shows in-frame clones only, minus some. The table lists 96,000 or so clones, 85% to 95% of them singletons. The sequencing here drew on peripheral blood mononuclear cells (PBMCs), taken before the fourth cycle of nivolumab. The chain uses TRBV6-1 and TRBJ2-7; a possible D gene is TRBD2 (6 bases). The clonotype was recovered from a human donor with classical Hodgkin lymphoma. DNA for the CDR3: TGTGCCAGCAGTGGGACTACCTCCTACGAGCAGTACTTC. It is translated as CASSGTTSYEQYF.